This T cell receptor (beta chain) was identified during a study of STAT5B mutations in CD4+ large granular lymphocyte leukemia. Study-level findings and limits: TRBV06-family usage was enriched in top patient clones (8/27) versus controls (2/35). CD4-sorted patient repertoires seemed more clonal than healthy CD4+ repertoires.

As handled by the study authors: Productive clonotypes were detectable down to 2.59 x 10-5 frequency. The repertoire was sequenced with immunoSEQ multiplex PCR; TCRdb's copy has only in-frame clones and lacks some. V and J calls and clone size come straight from that table; D and trimming were deduced from the DNA. The sample shows more than 30,000 clones, 69% of them seen only once. Of note for this clone: The antigen is undetermined.

This CDR3 has 14 amino acids. The germline V gene has CDR1 SGHDN and CDR2 FVKESK. Between the trimmed V and J ends, which lost 9 bases and 3 bases, there was a span of 12 bases. V usage is TRBV14 and J usage is TRBJ1-6; D might be TRBD1 (6 bases). The origin of this receptor is a human donor in good health. Sequencing was carried out using CD4+ T cells from blood buffy coats. This chain's CDR3 is CASSGGHYNSPLHF. In nucleotides, the CDR3 is TGTGCCAGTTCCGGGGGACACTATAATTCACCCCTCCACTTT.